Each of the 20 T cell receptor beta chains below was sequenced from the same sample in a study of T cells in localized non-small cell lung cancer. Data came from immunoSEQ multiplex PCR; TCRdb stores just in-frame clones and leaves some out. The table shows tens of thousands of clones, with around 90% occurring only once. This material consisted of peripheral blood, taken before any cancer treatment. The origin of the receptors is a man between 40 and 70 years old with stage I squamous cell lung carcinoma.

This chain uses TRBV19 with TRBJ2-1, with 9 nucleotides matching TRBD1. The CDR3 contains 16 residues. From germline, CDR1 is LNHDA and CDR2 SQIVND (reference sequence). J gave up 7 bases and V 5 bases, and 12 bases lay outside the gene matches. The CDR3 loop is CASSSWTGEMRNEQFF. The CDR3 bases are TGTGCCAGTAGTTCCTGGACAGGGGAAATGAGGAATGAGCAGTTCTTC. The full variable domain, completed using reference TRBV19 and TRBJ2-1, is DGGITQSPKYLFRKEGQNVTLSCEQNLNHDAMYWYRQDPGQGLRLIYYSQIVNDFQKGDIAEGYSVSREKKESFPLTVTSAQKNPTAFYLCASSSWTGEMRNEQFFGPGTRLTVL.

The chain is built from TRBV4-3 and TRBJ2-1; 9 positions match TRBD2. Trimming at V came to 0 bases and at J to 7 bases, leaving 7 bases not matched to a gene. The CDR3 spans 16 residues. Germline V gives CDR1 LGHNA, CDR2 YSLEER. The CDR3 nucleotides read TGCGCCAGCAGCCAAGATGCGGCGGGAGGGCCGAATGAGCAGTTCTTC. Residues: CASSQDAAGGPNEQFF.

This chain uses TRBV7-6 with TRBJ2-1; D is possibly TRBD1 or TRBD2 (5 bases each). Per the germline V gene, CDR1 is SGHVS and CDR2 is FNYEAQ. Trimming cost V 5 bases and J 8 bases, with 16 bases left between them. The CDR3 extends over 14 amino acids. Here the CDR3 DNA reads TGTGCCAGCAGCACCGGGACCCGCAGCGATGAGCAGTTCTTC. Its protein is CASSTGTRSDEQFF.

The genes are TRBV25-1 and TRBJ1-1, with TRBD1 as a possible D gene (6 bases). Deletions cut 2 bases from V and 1 base from J, with 11 bases between. The CDR3 sequence is 15 residues long. CDR1 is MGHDK, CDR2 SYGVNS, per germline. CDR3 protein: CASSEIGQTNTEAFF. CDR3 coding DNA: TGTGCCAGCAGTGAAATAGGACAGACGAACACTGAAGCTTTCTTT. Full variable domain (missing parts from reference TRBV25-1 and TRBJ1-1): EADIYQTPRYLVIGTGKKITLECSQTMGHDKMYWYQQDPGMELHLIHYSYGVNSTEKGDLSSESTVSRIRTEHFPLTLESARPSHTSQYLCASSEIGQTNTEAFFGQGTRLTVV.

CDR3 in amino acids: CASSAGAQGQPQHF. The CDR3 DNA reads as TGTGCCAGCAGTGCAGGGGCCCAGGGACAGCCCCAGCATTTT. V gene TRBV2 combines with J gene TRBJ1-5, with TRBD1 as a possible D gene (6 bases). CDR3 length equals 14 residues. V lost 4 bases to trimming and J lost 7 bases, with 14 bases between them. Per the germline V gene, CDR1 is SNHLY and CDR2 is FYNNEI.

This clone came up a few times. The V and J genes are TRBV19 and TRBJ2-7, with D tentatively TRBD1 (6 bases). CDR1 and CDR2 from the germline V gene are LNHDA and SQIVND (reference sequence). This CDR3 comprises 16 residues. V was clipped by 4 bases and J by 1 base, with 17 bases between them. For the CDR3, the DNA is TGTGCCAGTAGTACCATAGAGAGTCAGGGGTCCTACGAGCAGTACTTC. It codes for CASSTIESQGSYEQYF.

The J gene is TRBJ2-7, the V gene TRBV4-2; 8 bases fit TRBD1. Germline-derived CDR1 and CDR2 are LGHNA and YNFKEQ. The CDR3 consists of 16 residues. V was clipped by 0 bases and J by 6 bases; unmatched bases: 10. In DNA, the CDR3 is TGTGCCAGCAGCCAAGATTGGAACAGGGGGGCGGTCGAGCAGTACTTC. Residues: CASSQDWNRGAVEQYF.

The rearrangement joins TRBV5-6 to TRBJ2-3; TRBD1 matches 12 bases. After removal of 2 bases from V and 0 bases from J, the junction contained 10 bases not matched to a gene. CDR1 and CDR2 (germline): SGHDT, YYEEEE. The CDR3 is made up of 19 amino acids. This CDR3 is CASSFPRDRGRLSTDTQYF. The CDR3 DNA reads as TGTGCCAGCAGCTTCCCCCGGGACAGGGGGCGGTTAAGCACAGATACGCAGTATTTT.

This chain uses TRBV2 with TRBJ2-2; D might be TRBD2 (6 bases). The CDR3 totals 14 residues. Germline lookup yields CDR1 SNHLY and CDR2 FYNNEI. Deletions cut 7 bases from V and 0 bases from J, with 9 bases between. The CDR3 DNA sequence: TGTGCCAGCATCCGGGACTCGAACACCGGGGAGCTGTTTTTT. Its protein product is CASIRDSNTGELFF.

The CDR3 nucleotides read TGTGCCAGCAGCCAGGGACAGGAGAACACTGAAGCTTTCTTT. Its translation: CASSQGQENTEAFF. The V call is TRBV7-2, the J call TRBJ1-1; 8 bases line up with TRBD1. This CDR3 is built from 14 residues. Trimming at V came to 5 bases and at J to 1 base, leaving 3 bases not matched to a gene. Germline V gives CDR1 SGHTA, CDR2 FQGNSA.

The gene calls are TRBV19 and TRBJ1-5, with a tentative D call TRBD1 (5 bases). This CDR3 is 14 amino acids long. Trimming removed 4 bases at V and 9 bases at J, with 16 bases between. Germline loops: CDR1 LNHDA, CDR2 SQIVND (reference sequence). CDR3 sequence: CASSKGAPEWPQHF. CDR3 in DNA: TGTGCCAGTAGTAAAGGGGCGCCTGAGTGGCCCCAGCATTTT.

This chain uses TRBV2 with TRBJ1-5; TRBD1 agrees at 9 bases. Germline CDR1 and CDR2: SNHLY and FYNNEI. The CDR3 is made up of 14 amino acids. Trimming at V came to 7 bases and at J to 6 bases, leaving 7 bases not matched to a gene. In nucleotides, the CDR3 is TGTGCCAGCACCACAGGGGGCGCAGGTCAGCCCCAGCATTTT. This translates into CASTTGGAGQPQHF.

The chain uses TRBV18 and TRBJ1-1, with TRBD1 matching over 10 bases. CDR1 and CDR2 (germline): KGHSH, LQKENI. The length of the CDR3 is 16 residues. The V and J ends lost 0 bases and 2 bases, in that order; junction bases with no gene match: 3. The chain's CDR3 is CASSPPGTGENTEAFF. The CDR3 coding sequence is TGTGCCAGCTCACCACCGGGGACAGGGGAAAACACTGAAGCTTTCTTT. The full variable domain, completed using reference TRBV18 and TRBJ1-1, is NAGVMQNPRHLVRRRGQEARLRCSPMKGHSHVYWYRQLPEEGLKFMVYLQKENIIDESGMPKERFSAEFPKEGPSILRIQQVVRGDSAAYFCASSPPGTGENTEAFFGQGTRLTVV.

This clone has only one observation. The genes are TRBV7-8 and TRBJ2-7; D may be TRBD1 (5 bases). Germline-derived CDR1 and CDR2 are SGHVS and FQNEAQ. The CDR3 is 13 residues long. Trimming removed 2 bases from V and 7 bases from J, with 12 bases in between. CDR3 amino acids: CASSLTVQGEQYF. The DNA for the CDR3 is TGTGCCAGCAGCTTAACGGTCCAGGGAGAGCAGTACTTC.

The V and J genes are TRBV6-1 and TRBJ2-1; 7 bases agree with TRBD2. This CDR3 has 14 amino acids. Germline V gives CDR1 MNHNS, CDR2 SASEGT. With V trimmed by 4 bases and J by 9 bases, 9 bases remained unmatched. CDR3 sequence: CASSVGGGTGEQFF. CDR3 DNA sequence: TGTGCCAGCAGTGTGGGCGGGGGTACAGGTGAGCAGTTCTTC.

The CDR3 here is CASSFPSGRGTDTQYF. The CDR3 nucleotides read TGTGCCAGCAGCTTCCCTAGCGGGAGGGGCACAGATACGCAGTATTTT. The chain links TRBV7-9 to TRBJ2-3, with 12 bases aligning to TRBD2. The trim removed 3 bases at V and 1 base at J, leaving 2 bases unmatched. The CDR3 consists of 16 residues. The germline V gene has CDR1 SEHNR and CDR2 FQNEAQ (reference sequence).

This chain uses TRBV19 with TRBJ1-2, with unresolved D. The CDR3 length is 14 residues. Trimming took off 0 bases at V and 4 bases at J, with 9 bases between the two ends. Germline CDR1 LNHDA, CDR2 SQIVND (reference sequence). The CDR3 reads CASSIDLAVYGYTF. CDR3 nucleotide sequence: TGTGCCAGTAGTATAGATCTCGCGGTCTATGGCTACACCTTC.

This chain joins TRBV6-6 and TRBJ2-7; 7 bases line up with TRBD1. Losses at the gene ends were 6 bases for V and 2 bases for J; bases not matched to a gene: 1. Germline CDR1 MNHNY, CDR2 SVGAGI (reference sequence). The CDR3 sequence is 12 residues long. The CDR3 bases are TGTGCCAGCAGGGGACAGCCCTACGAGCAGTACTTC. Its protein is CASRGQPYEQYF.

This chain links TRBV10-3 with TRBJ2-7, with TRBD1 identical over 7 bases. Germline CDR1 reads ENHRY; CDR2 reads SYGVKD. V shed 2 bases and J 3 bases; nucleotides not matched to a gene: 7. CDR3 length: 15 amino acids. The CDR3 DNA is TGTGCCATCAGTGAGCCTCGACAGGGATTCTACGAGCAGTACTTC. Translated, it gives CAISEPRQGFYEQYF.

The V and J genes are TRBV19 and TRBJ2-7, with D tentatively TRBD2 (5 bases). The CDR3 runs to 14 residues. Looked up from germline, CDR1 is LNHDA and CDR2 is SQIVND (reference sequence). V was pared by 8 bases and J by 0 bases, with 14 bases between. The CDR3 region is CASGRSGFSYEQYF. The CDR3 coding sequence is TGTGCCAGTGGCCGCAGCGGTTTCTCCTACGAGCAGTACTTC.